Listed below are T cell receptor beta chains from one sample, sequenced in a study of blood T cell repertoires in COVID-19. Sequencing was performed with immunoSEQ multiplex PCR; in TCRdb, only in-frame clones are kept and a portion is missing. Of roughly 250,000 clones listed, roughly 86% are singletons. Sequencing used PBMCs or T cells enriched from blood (not recorded which). All receptors come from a woman aged 45-65 years who had recovered from COVID-19. Each CDR3 is given with its conserved first and last residue. Fields, in order: V gene, clone size, D gene, J gene, CDR3 protein, CDR3 DNA. The D gene is left open where the match is weak. Clone size, where shown, is once, few, many, or a class for clones that have expanded.

V: TRBV18
size: NA
D: NA
J: TRBJ1-6
CDR3: CASSPGRFGSPLHF
DNA: TGTGCCAGCTCACCAGGCAGGTTCGGCTCACCCCTCCACTTT

V: TRBV10-2
size: NA
D: TRBD2
J: TRBJ2-7
CDR3: CASSESSPVGLSYEQYF
DNA: TGCGCCAGCAGTGAGTCGAGCCCCGTGGGACTATCCTACGAGCAGTACTTC

V: TRBV3-1/TRBV3-2
size: NA
D: NA
J: TRBJ2-3
CDR3: CASSQEVGGSTDTQYF
DNA: TGTGCCAGCAGCCAAGAGGTTGGCGGGAGCACAGATACGCAGTATTTT

V: TRBV19
size: few
D: NA
J: TRBJ1-1
CDR3: CASSWSLNTEAFF
DNA: TGTGCCAGTAGTTGGAGTTTGAACACTGAAGCTTTCTTT

V: TRBV29-1
size: NA
D: NA
J: TRBJ1-5
CDR3: CSVSDSNQPQHF
DNA: TGCAGCGTTTCAGATAGCAATCAGCCCCAGCATTTT

V: TRBV28
size: NA
D: NA
J: TRBJ1-4
CDR3: CASRGLVFEKLFF
DNA: TGTGCCAGCAGGGGGCTCGTTTTTGAAAAACTGTTTTTT

V: TRBV6-5
size: NA
D: NA
J: TRBJ1-5
CDR3: CASSFTDNQPQHF
DNA: TGTGCCAGCAGTTTCACGGACAACCAGCCCCAGCATTTT

V: TRBV5-4
size: NA
D: TRBD1
J: TRBJ2-6
CDR3: CASSGRGHLTGSGANVLTF
DNA: TGTGCCAGCAGCGGTCGGGGTCACTTGACAGGGTCTGGGGCCAACGTCCTGACTTTC

V: TRBV9
size: NA
D: TRBD2
J: TRBJ2-7
CDR3: CASSVSGLAGAQYF
DNA: TGTGCCAGCAGCGTCAGTGGACTAGCGGGAGCGCAGTACTTC

V: TRBV7-3
size: NA
D: NA
J: TRBJ1-6
CDR3: CASSIEGVGSPLHF
DNA: TGTGCCAGCAGCATCGAGGGGGTCGGGTCACCCCTCCACTTT

V: TRBV4-1
size: NA
D: NA
J: TRBJ1-1
CDR3: CAGGSEMNTEAFF
DNA: TGCGCCGGGGGGAGCGAAATGAACACTGAAGCTTTCTTT

V: TRBV4-1
size: NA
D: TRBD1
J: TRBJ2-2
CDR3: CASSQGQGETGELFF
DNA: TGCGCCAGCAGCCAAGGACAGGGAGAGACCGGGGAGCTGTTTTTT

V: TRBV7-9
size: NA
D: NA
J: TRBJ1-6
CDR3: CASSLEGARNSPLHF
DNA: TGTGCCAGCAGCTTGGAAGGGGCGCGAAATTCACCCCTCCACTTT

V: TRBV12-5
size: NA
D: TRBD1
J: TRBJ1-5
CDR3: CASGSSPVTGLNQPQHF
DNA: TGTGCTAGTGGTTCCTCCCCCGTGACAGGGCTGAATCAGCCCCAGCATTTT

V: TRBV5-1
size: NA
D: TRBD2
J: TRBJ2-5
CDR3: CASSAGAVGEETQYF
DNA: TGCGCCAGCAGCGCGGGAGCGGTTGGTGAAGAGACCCAGTACTTC

V: TRBV4-1
size: once
D: TRBD2
J: TRBJ2-3
CDR3: CASSQSRTSGISSTDTQYF
DNA: TGCGCCAGCAGCCAGAGTCGGACTAGCGGGATCTCTAGCACAGATACGCAGTATTTT

V: TRBV10-3
size: NA
D: TRBD2
J: TRBJ2-1
CDR3: CAISLRLAGGPENEQFF
DNA: TGTGCCATCAGTCTTAGACTAGCGGGTGGGCCGGAAAATGAGCAGTTCTTC

V: TRBV7-3
size: NA
D: TRBD2
J: TRBJ2-1
CDR3: CASSSNVAGGYNEQFF
DNA: TGTGCCAGCAGCTCCAATGTAGCGGGAGGTTACAATGAGCAGTTCTTC

V: TRBV2
size: NA
D: TRBD1
J: TRBJ2-1
CDR3: CASSKRPRDREAGLSYNEQFF
DNA: TGTGCCAGCAGTAAGAGACCTCGGGACAGGGAGGCGGGACTGAGCTACAATGAGCAGTTCTTC

V: TRBV30
size: NA
D: NA
J: TRBJ1-5
CDR3: CAWSLGLPDQPQHF
DNA: TGTGCCTGGAGCTTGGGGCTGCCGGATCAGCCCCAGCATTTT

V: TRBV10-3
size: NA
D: TRBD2
J: TRBJ2-1
CDR3: CAITDPGLATYNEQFF
DNA: TGTGCCATCACCGATCCGGGACTAGCGACCTACAATGAGCAGTTCTTC

V: TRBV29-1
size: NA
D: NA
J: TRBJ1-2
CDR3: CSVEDGVEAGNYGYTF
DNA: TGCAGCGTTGAAGATGGGGTTGAGGCAGGGAACTATGGCTACACCTTC

V: TRBV6-4
size: NA
D: TRBD1
J: TRBJ1-1
CDR3: CASRTYQGAGEAFF
DNA: TGTGCCAGCAGAACATACCAGGGGGCTGGTGAAGCTTTCTTT

V: TRBV7-2
size: NA
D: TRBD1
J: TRBJ2-1
CDR3: CASSFIPLGQGAVGQFF
DNA: TGTGCCAGCAGCTTTATCCCCCTAGGACAGGGGGCTGTTGGACAGTTCTTC

V: TRBV6-5
size: few
D: TRBD1
J: TRBJ1-5
CDR3: CASSWDRGHNQPQHF
DNA: TGTGCCAGCAGTTGGGACAGGGGACACAATCAGCCCCAGCATTTT

V: TRBV5-1
size: NA
D: NA
J: TRBJ2-1
CDR3: CASGERVEQFF
DNA: TGCGCCAGCGGGGAGCGGGTCGAGCAGTTCTTC

V: TRBV7-9
size: NA
D: TRBD2
J: TRBJ2-7
CDR3: CASSRSGRALDEQYF
DNA: TGTGCCAGCAGCCGCAGCGGGAGGGCCTTGGACGAGCAGTACTTC

V: TRBV11-2
size: NA
D: TRBD1
J: TRBJ1-2
CDR3: CASSLDQTGASNYGYTF
DNA: TGTGCCAGCAGCTTAGATCAGACAGGGGCCTCTAACTATGGCTACACCTTC

V: TRBV19
size: NA
D: NA
J: TRBJ1-1
CDR3: CASKNRVRTEAFF
DNA: TGTGCCAGTAAGAACAGGGTGCGCACTGAAGCTTTCTTT

V: TRBV24-1
size: NA
D: TRBD2
J: TRBJ2-1
CDR3: CATSDLRSSGSSYNEQFF
DNA: TGTGCCACCAGTGATTTGCGGTCTAGCGGGAGCTCCTACAATGAGCAGTTCTTC

V: TRBV11-2
size: NA
D: NA
J: TRBJ2-7
CDR3: CASTQDGGGGYEQYF
DNA: TGTGCCAGCACCCAAGATGGGGGCGGGGGCTACGAGCAGTACTTC

V: TRBV4-1
size: NA
D: NA
J: TRBJ1-2
CDR3: CASSQVVYYGYTF
DNA: TGCGCCAGCAGCCAAGTAGTGTACTATGGCTACACCTTC

V: TRBV5-3
size: NA
D: NA
J: TRBJ2-7
CDR3: CARSLLSSADSYEQYF
DNA: TGTGCCAGAAGCTTGTTAAGTAGCGCGGACTCCTACGAGCAGTACTTC

V: TRBV10-3
size: NA
D: NA
J: TRBJ1-1
CDR3: CAISDGGIRSFF
DNA: TGTGCCATCAGTGATGGAGGGATTCGGTCTTTCTTT

V: TRBV5-1
size: NA
D: NA
J: TRBJ1-1
CDR3: CASSLTMSVEAFF
DNA: TGCGCCAGCAGCTTGACTATGAGCGTTGAAGCTTTCTTT

V: TRBV28
size: NA
D: TRBD2
J: TRBJ2-7
CDR3: CASSSLLLGLAGEIPYEQYF
DNA: TGTGCCAGCAGTTCCCTCCTCCTGGGACTAGCGGGAGAGATCCCCTACGAGCAGTACTTC

V: TRBV5-1
size: NA
D: NA
J: TRBJ2-6
CDR3: CASSLVPGAGANVLTF
DNA: TGCGCCAGCAGCTTGGTCCCCGGGGCTGGGGCCAACGTCCTGACTTTC

V: TRBV7-9
size: NA
D: NA
J: TRBJ2-5
CDR3: CASSLAGIVETQYF
DNA: TGTGCCAGCAGCTTAGCCGGGATAGTGGAGACCCAGTACTTC

V: TRBV27
size: NA
D: TRBD1
J: TRBJ2-7
CDR3: CASSRFVGGGYEQYF
DNA: TGTGCCAGCAGCCGATTTGTAGGGGGCGGCTACGAGCAGTACTTC

V: TRBV29-1
size: NA
D: NA
J: TRBJ1-4
CDR3: CSIRQATNEKLFF
DNA: TGCAGCATAAGACAGGCAACTAATGAAAAACTGTTTTTT

V: TRBV2
size: NA
D: TRBD1
J: TRBJ1-4
CDR3: CASSAGTGSEKLFF
DNA: TGTGCCAGCAGTGCCGGGACAGGGAGTGAAAAACTGTTTTTT

V: TRBV28
size: NA
D: TRBD1
J: TRBJ2-1
CDR3: CASRKSRTGFEQFF
DNA: TGTGCCAGCAGAAAAAGCAGGACAGGGTTTGAGCAGTTCTTC

V: TRBV5-1
size: once
D: TRBD2
J: TRBJ2-3
CDR3: CASSFWALAGVSDTQYF
DNA: TGCGCCAGCAGCTTTTGGGCACTAGCGGGAGTGTCAGATACGCAGTATTTT

V: TRBV30
size: NA
D: TRBD1
J: TRBJ2-5
CDR3: CAWRPFPLGQVGETQYF
DNA: TGTGCCTGGAGACCTTTTCCCTTGGGACAGGTGGGGGAGACCCAGTACTTC

V: TRBV6-5
size: NA
D: NA
J: TRBJ2-3
CDR3: CASSSVQSHTRDTQYF
DNA: TGTGCCAGCAGTTCTGTACAAAGTCACACACGAGATACGCAGTATTTT

V: TRBV6-5
size: NA
D: TRBD1
J: TRBJ1-1
CDR3: CATKTTGLRTEAFF
DNA: TGTGCCACAAAAACGACAGGGTTACGCACTGAAGCTTTCTTT

V: TRBV19
size: NA
D: NA
J: TRBJ1-5
CDR3: CASRSREGGYGNQPQHF
DNA: TGTGCCAGTAGAAGCCGGGAAGGGGGTTATGGCAATCAGCCCCAGCATTTT

V: TRBV19
size: NA
D: NA
J: TRBJ1-5
CDR3: CASSDRTGLVQPQHF
DNA: TGTGCCAGTAGTGATAGAACAGGGTTGGTGCAGCCCCAGCATTTT

V: TRBV11-2
size: NA
D: NA
J: TRBJ1-4
CDR3: CASSSTGRDNEKLFF
DNA: TGTGCCAGCAGCTCCACAGGGAGGGATAATGAAAAACTGTTTTTT

V: TRBV18
size: NA
D: TRBD1
J: TRBJ1-4
CDR3: CASSPPGTGNEKLFF
DNA: TGTGCCAGCTCACCTCCCGGGACAGGAAATGAAAAACTGTTTTTT

V: TRBV7-8
size: NA
D: NA
J: TRBJ1-2
CDR3: CASSLDLGLGYGYTF
DNA: TGTGCCAGCAGCTTAGATCTGGGGCTGGGCTATGGCTACACCTTC

V: TRBV19
size: NA
D: TRBD1
J: TRBJ2-7
CDR3: CASTLRVGQGYEQYF
DNA: TGTGCCAGTACCCTGAGGGTTGGACAGGGCTACGAGCAGTACTTC

V: TRBV15
size: NA
D: TRBD1
J: TRBJ2-7
CDR3: CATSRLPGQGGYEQYF
DNA: TGTGCCACCAGCAGGCTTCCGGGACAGGGGGGCTACGAGCAGTACTTC